These 8 T cell receptor beta chains were all obtained from the same sample, sequenced in a study of PD-1 blockade in classical Hodgkin lymphoma. Clones were read by immunoSEQ multiplex PCR, and TCRdb kept only the in-frame ones, dropping some. Of 4,000 or so clones listed, about two thirds are singletons. The sample's time point: cycle 4 day 1 (C4D1), after more than five weeks of nivolumab. Every patient was affected by relapse after autologous stem cell transplantation, while exposure to brentuximab vedotin was not uniform. Isolated CD8+ T cells were derived from thawed PBMCs through magnetic negative selection. Sequenced here: CD8+ T cells from blood, sampled before the fourth cycle of nivolumab. The receptor set was obtained from a human donor with classical Hodgkin lymphoma.

V is TRBV6-1 and J is TRBJ2-7; D perhaps matches TRBD1 (6 bases). The CDR3 is made up of 16 amino acids. The germline V and J ends were trimmed by 4 bases and 5 bases, with 21 bases remaining between them. The germline gives CDR1 MNHNS, CDR2 SASEGT. CDR3 region: CASSGNRENYYDEQYF. The CDR3 DNA is TGTGCCAGCAGTGGGAACAGGGAGAACTACTACGACGAGCAGTACTTC.

The chain recombines TRBV7-9 with TRBJ2-1, with D possibly being TRBD2 (6 bases). The germline V and J ends were trimmed by 1 base and 0 bases, with 10 bases remaining between them. CDR3 length equals 16 residues. Germline loops: CDR1 SEHNR, CDR2 FQNEAQ (reference sequence). The DNA of the CDR3 is TGTGCCAGCAGCTTAGTTTTGGGAGGCTCCTACAATGAGCAGTTCTTC. Translation: CASSLVLGGSYNEQFF.

This clone appeared once. V gene TRBV7-9 combines with J gene TRBJ1-5; the D gene is possibly TRBD1 (6 bases). Germline V CDR1 and CDR2: SEHNR, FQNEAQ (reference sequence). The CDR3 has 17 residues. Deletions cut 5 bases from V and 4 bases from J, with 21 bases between. The CDR3 DNA sequence: TGTGCCAGCAGCCTAGGGGGAACAGGGCTCGGAAATCAGCCCCAGCATTTT. Its protein is CASSLGGTGLGNQPQHF.

The CDR3 is CASRAGGNEQFF. As DNA, the CDR3 is TGTGCCAGCAGAGCAGGGGGCAATGAGCAGTTCTTC. This chain links TRBV27 with TRBJ2-1, with 7 bases identical to TRBD1. The CDR3 loop spans 12 amino acids. In germline, CDR1 is MNHEY, CDR2 SMNVEV (reference sequence). V gave up 6 bases and J gave up 6 bases; unmatched junction bases: 2.

The DNA of the CDR3 is TGTGCCAGCAGGAAAACAAATACGCAGTATTTT. It is translated as CASRKTNTQYF. The chain recombines TRBV27 with TRBJ2-3; D gene unclear. The CDR3 is 11 amino acids. The germline V and J ends were trimmed by 6 bases and 7 bases, with 8 bases remaining between them. Germline V gives CDR1 MNHEY, CDR2 SMNVEV (reference sequence).

Only one count was recorded for this clone. The chain uses TRBV10-1 and TRBJ2-3; tentatively, D is TRBD2 (6 bases). The CDR3 runs 15 residues. Per the germline V gene, CDR1 is WNHNN and CDR2 is SYGVQD (reference sequence). With 2 bases removed from V and 3 bases from J, the gap between germline ends came to 12 bases. The CDR3 here is CASSELTGTTDTQYF. CDR3 in DNA: TGCGCCAGCAGTGAGCTCACCGGGACTACAGATACGCAGTATTTT.

This chain uses TRBV27 with TRBJ1-1; perhaps TRBD1 as D (5 bases). This CDR3 contains 13 residues. V lost 5 bases and J lost 8, with 15 bases in between. Germline V gives CDR1 MNHEY, CDR2 SMNVEV (reference sequence). Here the CDR3 reads CASSPLGVIEAFF. CDR3 coding DNA: TGTGCCAGCAGTCCACTAGGGGTAATCGAAGCTTTCTTT.

V usage is TRBV28 and J usage is TRBJ2-1; no firm D call. Per germline, CDR1 MDHEN and CDR2 SYDVKM. The V gene lost 3 bases and the J gene lost 5 bases, with 14 bases spanning the gap. The CDR3 has 15 residues. CDR3 nucleotides: TGTGCCAGCAGTTTTGGGCAAGGGTTAAACAATGAGCAGTTCTTC. Translation: CASSFGQGLNNEQFF.